This T cell receptor beta chain came from a study of cytotoxic CD8 clonotypes in ibrutinib-treated CLL. As for the study in general: Patients: some 11 relapsed/refractory, under 16 treatment-naive, roughly 17 IGHV unmutated. Findings of the study overall: Against age-matched healthy donors, baseline clonality ran higher and tracked circulating CD8+ T-cell counts.

TCR beta library input comprised around 1.9 micrograms of genomic DNA from cryopreserved PBMCs. Deep sequencing aimed at 1 in 200,000 to 1 in 1 million T cells' resolution. The method was immunoSEQ multiplex PCR; TCRdb's version includes in-frame clones alone and lacks a portion of them. This sample carries approximately 340,000 clones, roughly 70% of them seen once, and the ten largest clones take roughly 6.7%. Points on this clone: Antigen specificity is unknown.

Germline V gives CDR1 LNHDA, CDR2 SQIVND (reference sequence). This CDR3 has 16 residues. The J segment lost 4 bases and the V segment lost 3 bases, leaving 6 bases of the junction unmatched. The source of this sequence is a human donor with chronic lymphocytic leukemia. This rearrangement joins TRBV19 to TRBJ2-6, with TRBD1 matching over 7 bases. Specimen: PBMCs, collected after 36 months of ibrutinib treatment. DNA for the CDR3: TGTGCCAGTAGTATCCCAACAGGGGCCGGGGCCAACGTCCTGACTTTC. It yields the protein CASSIPTGAGANVLTF.